The T cell receptor (beta chain) under discussion was sequenced for a study of beta chain features in type 1 diabetes. Study at large: All samples combined gave just under 110 million sorted cells for examination. The study, taken as a whole, reports: Compared with healthy donors, patients appeared to share more similar naive, central memory and regulatory TCRB repertoires.

The CDR3 length is 13 residues. V lost 3 bases and J 6 bases, leaving 11 bases between the germline ends. The germline gives CDR1 MDHEN, CDR2 SYDVKM. Expressed TCRB transcripts were sequenced, since all the RNA that had been isolated was reverse transcribed. Clones were read by immunoSEQ multiplex PCR, and TCRdb kept only the in-frame ones, dropping some. Altogether under 900,000 clones are present, about 17% being singletons, with the ten largest covering about 0.02%. With regard to this clone: Its antigen is not identified.

The sequenced material came from naive CD4+ T cells from blood. The rearrangement joins TRBV28 to TRBJ1-1; D gene unclear. The sequence was obtained from a woman aged 18-30 years in good health. The CDR3, as DNA: TGTGCCAGCAGTTTTAAGGGTTTCGCTGAAGCTTTCTTT. Its translation: CASSFKGFAEAFF.